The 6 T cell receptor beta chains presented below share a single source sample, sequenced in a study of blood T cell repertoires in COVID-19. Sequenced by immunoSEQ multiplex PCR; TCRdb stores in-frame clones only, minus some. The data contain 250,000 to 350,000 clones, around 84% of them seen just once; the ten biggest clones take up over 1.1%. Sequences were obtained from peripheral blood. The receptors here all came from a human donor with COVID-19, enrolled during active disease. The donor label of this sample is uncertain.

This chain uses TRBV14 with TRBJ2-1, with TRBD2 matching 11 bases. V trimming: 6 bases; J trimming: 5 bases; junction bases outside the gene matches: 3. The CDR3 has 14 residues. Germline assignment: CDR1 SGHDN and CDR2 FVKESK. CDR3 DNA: TGTGCCAGCAGAACTAGCGGGAGCAACAATGAGCAGTTCTTC. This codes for CASRTSGSNNEQFF.

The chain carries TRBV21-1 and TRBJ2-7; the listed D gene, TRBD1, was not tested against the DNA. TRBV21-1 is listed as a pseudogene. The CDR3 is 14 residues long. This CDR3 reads CASSNWDRTYEQYF. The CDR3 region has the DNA TGTGCCAGCAGCAACTGGGACAGGACCTACGAGCAGTACTTC.

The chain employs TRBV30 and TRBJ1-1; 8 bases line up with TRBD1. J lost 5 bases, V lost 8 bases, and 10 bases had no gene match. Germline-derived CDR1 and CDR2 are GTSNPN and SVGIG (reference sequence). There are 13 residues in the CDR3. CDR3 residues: CAAEGQVETEAFF. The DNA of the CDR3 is TGTGCCGCGGAGGGACAGGTGGAAACTGAAGCTTTCTTT.

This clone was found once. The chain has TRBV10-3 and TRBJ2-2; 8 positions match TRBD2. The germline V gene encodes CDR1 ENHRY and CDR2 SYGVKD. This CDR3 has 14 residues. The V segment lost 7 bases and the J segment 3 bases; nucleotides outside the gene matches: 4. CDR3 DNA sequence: TGTGCCATCACGGGACTAGGGGACACCGGGGAGCTGTTTTTT. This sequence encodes CAITGLGDTGELFF.

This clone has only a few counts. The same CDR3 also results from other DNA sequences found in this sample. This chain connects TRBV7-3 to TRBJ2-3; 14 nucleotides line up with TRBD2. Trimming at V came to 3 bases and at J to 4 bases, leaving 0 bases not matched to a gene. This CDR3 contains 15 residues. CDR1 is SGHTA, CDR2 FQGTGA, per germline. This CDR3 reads CASSLGLAGADTQYF. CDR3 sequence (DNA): TGTGCCAGCAGCTTGGGACTAGCGGGGGCAGATACGCAGTATTTT.

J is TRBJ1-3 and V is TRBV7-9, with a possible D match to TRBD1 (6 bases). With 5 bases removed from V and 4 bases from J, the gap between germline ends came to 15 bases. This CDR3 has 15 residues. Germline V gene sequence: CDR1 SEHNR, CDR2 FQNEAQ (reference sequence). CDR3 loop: CASSLGHSRGNTIYF. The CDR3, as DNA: TGTGCCAGCAGCCTGGGACACTCGAGGGGAAACACCATATATTTT. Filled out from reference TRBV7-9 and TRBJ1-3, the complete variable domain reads DTGVSQNPRHKITKRGQNVTFRCDPISEHNRLYWYRQTLGQGPEFLTYFQNEAQLEKSRLLSDRFSAERPKGSFSTLEIQRTEQGDSAMYLCASSLGHSRGNTIYFGEGSWLTVV.